This T cell receptor beta chain was recovered during a study of OX40 agonist ivuxolimab in advanced cancers. Some clones are missing from TCRdb's copy, which holds only in-frame ones; the method was immunoSEQ multiplex PCR. The sample lists roughly 110,000 clones; 80% to 95% were seen once. Trimming took 4 bases from V and 4 from J; bases not matched to a gene: 6. Germline V lookup: CDR1 MNHEY, CDR2 SMNVEV (reference sequence). The CDR3 is 15 residues long. This TCR was recovered from an adult with an advanced solid tumor such as melanoma, head and neck, liver or kidney cancer. The gene calls are TRBV27 and TRBJ2-7, with TRBD1 matching 11 bases. Sequenced material: CD4+ or CD8+ T cells sorted from blood, taken in a trial of the OX40 agonist ivuxolimab. The CDR3 bases are TGTGCCAGCAGTTCCGGACAGGGGGCCAGGTACGAGCAGTACTTC. Its translation: CASSSGQGARYEQYF.